This T cell receptor (beta chain) was identified in a study of shared clonotypes between healthy human individuals. The germline V gene encodes CDR1 SQVTM and CDR2 ANQGSEA. This CDR3 is 11 amino acids long. The V gene lost 4 bases and the J gene lost 7 bases, with 11 bases spanning the gap. Repertoires were generated with immunoSEQ multiplex PCR, while TCRdb's copy carries only in-frame clones and drops some. The sample consists of under 2,500,000 clones, approximately 96% of them appearing once. The chain employs TRBV29-1 and TRBJ2-7; D ambiguous. The sequenced sample was naive CD4+ T cells sorted from blood. Stated subset: CD45RA+ positively selected. The source of this sequence is a man aged 18 to 35 in good health. Here the CDR3 reads CSVAAQGEQYF. The CDR3 DNA sequence: TGCAGCGTTGCGGCCCAAGGTGAGCAGTACTTC.